This T cell receptor (beta chain) was observed in a study of OX40 agonist ivuxolimab in advanced cancers. Whole-study context: With ivuxolimab, an agonistic anti-OX40 (CD134) antibody, patients were treated.

The assay was immunoSEQ multiplex PCR, and TCRdb's table has in-frame clones only and misses some. The sample includes about 88,000 clones, 70% to 90% of them seen just once. In this sample, this clone turned up a few times. Antigen specificity is unknown. General observations from the study: The study observed clonal expansion of CD4+ and CD8+ blood T cells by week 6 at 0.1 to 3.0 mg/kg.

The CDR3 covers 13 residues. Per germline, CDR1 MNHNS and CDR2 SASEGT. V shed 7 bases and J shed 6 bases, with 15 bases lying between them. Patients with a history of autoimmune disease or on systemic immunosuppression were excluded. Patients had blood sampled at baseline and again on cycle 4 day 1 and cycle 7 day 1. The source of this sequence is an adult with an advanced solid tumor such as melanoma, head and neck, liver or kidney cancer. The sequences come from CD4+ or CD8+ T cells sorted from blood, collected in a trial of the OX40 agonist ivuxolimab. This chain uses TRBV6-1 with TRBJ1-2; perhaps TRBD1 as D (5 bases). DNA of the CDR3: TGTGCCAGCAAATTTTTCCAGGGCGATGGCTACACCTTC. This gives the protein CASKFFQGDGYTF.